This T cell receptor delta chain is from a study of Vδ1+ human thymocytes. This clone was found many times. What it binds is not known. Sequences come from RNA converted to cDNA by reverse transcription. The CDR3 regions were amplified by multiplex PCR from V-gene primers to a constant-region primer. TCRdb re-called the multiplex PCR reads with CATT. The sample lists 80,000 or so delta-chain clones; around 35% were seen once. The CDR3 runs 15 residues. Germline V gene sequence: CDR1 GEAIGNYY, CDR2 EKD. V lost 3 bases and J lost 1; bases outside the gene matches: 6. Broader study findings: Thymic TRG and TRD repertoires appeared highly polyclonal.

This clonotype originated in a boy in the first two years of life who had congenital heart surgery. V usage is TRDV2 and J usage is TRDJ1; TRDD3 agrees at 8 bases. Sequenced input: Vdelta1+ gamma-delta thymocytes from the thymus. The subset is: FACS-sorted CD3+ TCRalphabeta- TCRVdelta1+ TCRVdelta2- thymocytes. CDR3 sequence (DNA): TGTGCCTGTGACCGGGGGGATAAACCCACCGATAAACTCATCTTT. Its protein is CACDRGDKPTDKLIF.